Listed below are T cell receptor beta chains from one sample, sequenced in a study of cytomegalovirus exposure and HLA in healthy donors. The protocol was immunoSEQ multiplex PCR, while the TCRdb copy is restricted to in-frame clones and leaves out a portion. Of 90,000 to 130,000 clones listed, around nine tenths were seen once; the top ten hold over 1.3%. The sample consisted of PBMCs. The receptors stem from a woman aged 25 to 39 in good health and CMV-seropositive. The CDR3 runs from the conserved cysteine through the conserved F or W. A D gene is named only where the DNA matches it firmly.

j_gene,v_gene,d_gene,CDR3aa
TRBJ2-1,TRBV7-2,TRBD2,CASSVGRNEQFF
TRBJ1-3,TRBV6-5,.,CASSYDSSGNTIYF
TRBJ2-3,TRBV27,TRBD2,CASSPLTSGRGTDTQYF
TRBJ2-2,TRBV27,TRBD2,CASSLLAGGGTGELFF
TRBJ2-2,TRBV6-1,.,CASGQGGNTGELFF
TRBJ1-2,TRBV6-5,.,CASSYDSLRGYTF
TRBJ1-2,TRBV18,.,CASSPRTRNYGYTF
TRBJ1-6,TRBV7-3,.,CASSLMPGNSPLHF
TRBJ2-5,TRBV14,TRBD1,CASSPGDSLVGETQYF
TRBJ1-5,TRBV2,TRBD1,CASSPTDRNQPQHF
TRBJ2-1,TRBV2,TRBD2,CASKTALAGYNEQFF
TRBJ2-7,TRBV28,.,CASSFVLYEQYF
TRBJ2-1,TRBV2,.,CASSEYQARDEQFF
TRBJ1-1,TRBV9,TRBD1,CASSLTGTGGIHTEAFF
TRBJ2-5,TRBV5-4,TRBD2,CASSLGGLAGEETQYF
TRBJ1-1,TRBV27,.,CASRFTGSPQTEAFF
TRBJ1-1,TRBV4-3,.,CASSPGTVNTEAFF
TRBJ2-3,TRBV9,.,CASSVTAGLNTDTQYF
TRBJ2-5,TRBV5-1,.,CASRATGTETQYF
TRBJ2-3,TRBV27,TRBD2,CASSGRANGDTQYF
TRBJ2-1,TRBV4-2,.,CASSHWRGVTYNEQFF
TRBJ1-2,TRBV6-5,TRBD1,CASRDRGYGYTF
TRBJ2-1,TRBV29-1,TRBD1,CSAGQGGSYNEQFF
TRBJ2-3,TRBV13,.,CASSLQGTFGTDTQYF
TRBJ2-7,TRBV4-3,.,CASSPSNSGNYEQYF
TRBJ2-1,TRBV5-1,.,CASSFADEQFF
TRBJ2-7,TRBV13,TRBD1,CASSYGQGSYEQYF
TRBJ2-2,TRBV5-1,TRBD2,CASSSGTTYTGELFF
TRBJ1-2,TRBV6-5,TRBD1,CASKRDSYGYTF
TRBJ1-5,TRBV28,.,CASSPTVSNQPQHF
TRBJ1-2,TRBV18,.,CASSETENYGYTF
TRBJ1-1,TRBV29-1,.,CSVGGGTNTEAFF
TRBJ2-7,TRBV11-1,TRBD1,CASSSGQGILSEQYF
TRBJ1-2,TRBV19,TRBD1,CASRGQGGYGYTF
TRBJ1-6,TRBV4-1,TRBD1,CASSRNNRGENSPLHF
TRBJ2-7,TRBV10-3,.,CAISSGPRDEQYF
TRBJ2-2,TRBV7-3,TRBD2,CASRLTSGYGGELFF
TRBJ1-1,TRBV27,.,CASSSLEVNTEAFF
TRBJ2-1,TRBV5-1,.,CASSLDKRQKTSYNEQFF
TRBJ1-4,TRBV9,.,CASSYGAANEKLFF
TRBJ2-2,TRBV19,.,CASKSGTLTGELFF
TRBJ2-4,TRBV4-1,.,CASSQGTVGYIQYF
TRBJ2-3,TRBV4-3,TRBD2,CASSQEVGGADTQYF
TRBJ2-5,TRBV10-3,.,CAISVSAGPTTTQYF